The 21 T cell receptor beta chains in this list originate from one sample, sequenced in a study of Ad26.COV2.S vaccination and SARS-CoV-2 variants (dated by TCRdb to about 2021). Library prep was done by the immunoSEQ multiplex PCR assay. TCRdb holds this immuneACCESS table with in-frame rearrangements only. Some clones are missing; in checked studies, unresolved V genes explain under half, and the rest has no known cause. The sample has over 250,000 clones on record, more than 70% of them singletons. In total, the top ten clones hold about 3.5% of the sample. The treatment or condition label, read with the paper, signifies: some 20 received Ad26.COV2.S at low or high dose, single or two shots; about 5 received placebo; per-sample allocation not given. For vaccine and placebo recipients, repertoires were sequenced using samples collected on day 63 after the first injection. The sample consisted of peripheral blood, taken in a trial of Ad26.COV2.S vaccine versus placebo. All receptors derive from a person between 18 and 60 years old who received the Ad26.COV2.S COVID-19 vaccine or a placebo.

This sequence joins TRBV3-1 (or the pseudogene TRBV3-2) and TRBJ1-2, with 7 bases matching TRBD1. CDR1 is LGHDT, CDR2 YNNKEL, per germline (reference sequence). The CDR3 loop spans 14 amino acids. Losses at the gene ends were 5 bases for V and 7 bases for J; bases not matched to a gene: 10. The CDR3 protein is CASSAAQGYFGYTF. The DNA for the CDR3 is TGTGCCAGCAGCGCAGCACAGGGGTACTTTGGCTACACCTTC.

The chain joins TRBV6-1 to TRBJ1-2; 9 bases map to TRBD1. The CDR3 is made up of 17 amino acids. Germline trimming cut 3 bases from V and 0 bases from J; bases unmatched to any gene: 8. The germline V gene encodes CDR1 MNHNS and CDR2 SASEGT. CDR3 sequence reads: CASSDRDRDFSNYGYTF. CDR3 coding DNA: TGTGCCAGCAGTGACCGGGACAGGGACTTTTCTAACTATGGCTACACCTTC.

This clone has only one observation. The chain couples TRBV5-1 to TRBJ2-5; 7 bases line up with TRBD2. Germline CDR1 SGHRS, CDR2 YFSETQ. Trimming cost V 0 bases and J 4 bases; bases outside gene matches: 3. This CDR3 spans 14 amino acids. In nucleotides, the CDR3 is TGCGCCAGCAGCTTGGGCGGGGGAAGAGAGACCCAGTACTTC. Protein product: CASSLGGGRETQYF.

CDR3 nucleotides: TGTGCCAGCAGTCCCCGGGGGCTAGCGAGATACGAGCAGTACTTC. The encoded protein is CASSPRGLARYEQYF. The chain uses TRBV6-5 and TRBJ2-7; D could derive from TRBD1 or TRBD2 (6 bases each). Per germline, CDR1 MNHEY and CDR2 SVGAGI. V lost 5 bases to trimming and J lost 4 bases, with 18 bases between them. The CDR3 runs to 15 residues.

The chain carries TRBV12-3 or TRBV12-4 and TRBJ1-2, with 7 bases identical to TRBD1. The V gene end was trimmed by 6 bases and the J gene end by 9 bases; junction bases not matched to a gene: 10. CDR3 size: 13 residues. The DNA for the CDR3 is TGTGCCAGCAGGAATAACAGGGGAGAGAGCTACACCTTC. It specifies CASRNNRGESYTF.

The chain employs TRBV11-1 and TRBJ1-2, with D unclear. Trimming left V 2 bases short and J 3 bases short, with 7 bases between. The CDR3 totals 13 residues. Germline V gene sequence: CDR1 SGHAT, CDR2 FQDESV (reference sequence). CDR3 nucleotides: TGTGCCAGCAGCTTAAGGAGGGACTATGGCTACACCTTC. Translating it yields CASSLRRDYGYTF.

The V gene is TRBV18, the J gene TRBJ1-3; D might be TRBD1 (5 bases). Germline CDR1 is KGHSH and CDR2 is LQKENI. Trimming shortened V by 3 bases and J by 0 bases, and 6 bases separated the two germline ends. This CDR3 has 14 amino acids. Written as DNA, the CDR3 is TGTGCCAGCTCACCGGGGGACTCTGGAAACACCATATATTTT. Its protein product is CASSPGDSGNTIYF.

V is TRBV3-1 (or the pseudogene TRBV3-2) and J is TRBJ2-2; 8 bases align to TRBD1. Germline values: CDR1 LGHDT, CDR2 YNNKEL (reference sequence). CDR3 length: 14 residues. Trimming took 6 bases from V and 5 from J; bases not matched to a gene: 5. The CDR3 DNA reads TGTGCCAGCAGGCGTACAGGGGGGACCGGGGAGCTGTTTTTT. Protein sequence: CASRRTGGTGELFF.

The V gene is TRBV25-1, the J gene TRBJ2-5; tentative D call: TRBD1 (6 bases). V lost 3 bases and J lost 5, with 10 bases in between. The CDR3 runs to 13 residues. CDR1 MGHDK and CDR2 SYGVNS come from the germline V gene. This CDR3 reads CASSEGARETQYF. Written as DNA, the CDR3 is TGTGCCAGCAGTGAGGGGGCGCGGGAGACCCAGTACTTC.

The genes are TRBV18 and TRBJ2-1; TRBD2 agrees at 12 bases. Per germline, CDR1 KGHSH and CDR2 LQKENI. CDR3 size: 16 residues. Trimming removed 3 bases from V and 7 bases from J; junction bases left unmatched: 7. This chain's CDR3 is CASSPGGLAGFNEQFF. DNA for the CDR3: TGTGCCAGCTCACCTGGTGGACTAGCGGGATTTAATGAGCAGTTCTTC.

The rearrangement joins TRBV29-1 to TRBJ2-3; unclear D gene. Trimming stripped 4 bases from V and 6 bases from J, with 5 bases between. From germline, CDR1 is SQVTM and CDR2 ANQGSEA. The CDR3 is made up of 10 amino acids. CDR3 bases: TGCAGCGTTGTCTGGGATACGCAGTATTTT. It codes for CSVVWDTQYF.

The V and J genes are TRBV11-3 and TRBJ1-3; 9 nucleotides agree with TRBD1. Per germline, CDR1 SGHNT and CDR2 YENEEA. V dropped 7 bases and J dropped 1; count of bases not matched to a gene: 8. The CDR3 extends over 16 amino acids. The CDR3 DNA sequence: TGTGCCAGCATAAGGGACAGGGCAGAGTCTGGAAACACCATATATTTT. Translating it yields CASIRDRAESGNTIYF. The whole variable domain, filled in from reference TRBV11-3 and TRBJ1-3, reads EAGVVQSPRYKIIEKKQPVAFWCNPISGHNTLYWYLQNLGQGPELLIRYENEEAVDDSQLPKDRFSAERLKGVDSTLKIQPAELGDSAVYLCASIRDRAESGNTIYFGEGSWLTVV.

The chain recombines TRBV25-1 with TRBJ2-1, with 11 bases fitting TRBD2. Germline V gene data show CDR1 as MGHDK and CDR2 as SYGVNS. The V gene end was trimmed by 4 bases and the J gene end by 3 bases; junction bases not matched to a gene: 2. This CDR3 is 15 amino acids long. In nucleotides, the CDR3 is TGTGCCAGCAGTGCTCTAGCGGGAGGCTACAATGAGCAGTTCTTC. This codes for CASSALAGGYNEQFF. The full variable domain, rest sourced from reference TRBV25-1 and TRBJ2-1, is EADIYQTPRYLVIGTGKKITLECSQTMGHDKMYWYQQDPGMELHLIHYSYGVNSTEKGDLSSESTVSRIRTEHFPLTLESARPSHTSQYLCASSALAGGYNEQFFGPGTRLTVL.

V usage is TRBV7-2 and J usage is TRBJ1-2; no clear D. This CDR3 has 14 residues. The V and J ends lost 0 bases and 4 bases respectively, with 9 bases between them. Germline CDR1 SGHTA, CDR2 FQGNSA. The CDR3 loop is CASSLAGSPYGYTF. DNA for the CDR3: TGTGCCAGCAGCTTAGCTGGCAGCCCCTATGGCTACACCTTC.

This chain connects TRBV5-1 to TRBJ2-6; D is perhaps TRBD1 (6 bases). Germline V gene sequence: CDR1 SGHRS, CDR2 YFSETQ. Trimming left V 0 bases short and J 0 bases short, with 16 bases between. The length of the CDR3 is 19 residues. CDR3 loop: CASSLVGASIHSGANVLTF. CDR3 in DNA: TGCGCCAGCAGCTTGGTGGGGGCGTCTATCCACTCTGGGGCCAACGTCCTGACTTTC.

This clone appeared once. This chain links TRBV4-1 with TRBJ1-5; D is uncertain. CDR3 length equals 15 residues. Germline V gene lookup returns CDR1 MGHRA and CDR2 YSYEKL. Trimming cost V 1 base and J 2 bases, with 9 bases left between them. The CDR3 nucleotides read TGCGCCAGCAGCCAAGGATCCGGGGGCAATCAGCCCCAGCATTTT. Protein sequence: CASSQGSGGNQPQHF.

The chain couples TRBV4-3 to TRBJ2-7; 8 bases agree with TRBD1. The CDR3 is 15 residues long. Trimming at V came to 4 bases and at J to 2 bases, leaving 7 bases not matched to a gene. Germline V gene sequence: CDR1 LGHNA, CDR2 YSLEER. The CDR3 spells CASSLDRGQTYEQYF. The CDR3 coding sequence is TGCGCCAGCAGCCTAGACAGGGGCCAAACCTACGAGCAGTACTTC.

This chain uses TRBV5-4 with TRBJ1-2, with D unresolved. Germline-derived CDR1 and CDR2 are SGHNT and YYREEE (reference sequence). The CDR3 loop spans 13 amino acids. Trimming stripped 4 bases from V and 4 bases from J, with 11 bases between. This chain's CDR3 is CASSPQMSYGYTF. The CDR3 region has the DNA TGTGCCAGCAGCCCACAGATGAGCTATGGCTACACCTTC.

This chain uses TRBV4-1 with TRBJ1-6, with a possible D match to TRBD1 (6 bases). The CDR3 runs to 16 residues. V gave up 0 bases and J gave up 9 bases, with 15 bases separating them. Germline loops: CDR1 MGHRA, CDR2 YSYEKL. The CDR3 coding sequence is TGCGCCAGCAGCCAAGATTATACAACAGGGCGTTCACCCCTCCACTTT. Translation gives CASSQDYTTGRSPLHF.

The chain links TRBV11-2 to TRBJ1-2; D ambiguous. The CDR3 totals 11 residues. V was shortened by 2 bases and J by 7 bases, with 5 bases between the two germline ends. CDR1 and CDR2 from the germline V gene are SGHAT and FQNNGV. DNA of the CDR3: TGTGCCAGCAGCTTAAATGGTGGCTACACCTTC. Translated: CASSLNGGYTF.

The chain uses TRBV9 and TRBJ1-2; D unresolved. CDR1 is SGDLS and CDR2 is YYNGEE in the germline V gene. This CDR3 is 12 amino acids long. Trimming cost V 4 bases and J 8 bases, with 12 bases left between them. CDR3 DNA sequence: TGTGCCAGCAGCCCCTACAGAGACGGCTACACCTTC. It specifies CASSPYRDGYTF.